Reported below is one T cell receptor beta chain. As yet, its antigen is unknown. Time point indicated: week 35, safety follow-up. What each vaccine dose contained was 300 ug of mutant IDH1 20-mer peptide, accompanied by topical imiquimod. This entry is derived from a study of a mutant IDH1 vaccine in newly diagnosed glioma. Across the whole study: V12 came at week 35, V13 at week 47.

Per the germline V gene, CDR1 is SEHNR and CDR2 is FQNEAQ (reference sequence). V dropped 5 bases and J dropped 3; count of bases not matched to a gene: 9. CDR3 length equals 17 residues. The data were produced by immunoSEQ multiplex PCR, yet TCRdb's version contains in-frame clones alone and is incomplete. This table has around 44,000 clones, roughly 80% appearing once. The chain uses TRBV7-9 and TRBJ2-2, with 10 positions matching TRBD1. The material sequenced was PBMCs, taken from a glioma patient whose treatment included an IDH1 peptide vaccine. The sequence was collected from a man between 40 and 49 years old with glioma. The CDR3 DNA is TGTGCCAGCAGCCCCTCCCCCGGGACAGGGGACACCGGGGAGCTGTTTTTT. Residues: CASSPSPGTGDTGELFF. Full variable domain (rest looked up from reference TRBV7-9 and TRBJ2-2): DTGVSQNPRHKITKRGQNVTFRCDPISEHNRLYWYRQTLGQGPEFLTYFQNEAQLEKSRLLSDRFSAERPKGSFSTLEIQRTEQGDSAMYLCASSPSPGTGDTGELFFGEGSRLTVL.